This T cell receptor (beta chain) was sequenced during a study of blood T cell repertoires in COVID-19 (dated by TCRdb to about 2020). For the study in its entirety: The collaborator samples originated in the United States, Italy and Spain and spanned the acute and convalescent phases of COVID-19. The material from the prospective study consisted of cDNA or gDNA derived from T cells, B-cell-depleted T cells, or PBMCs. The dataset comprised deeply sampled blood TCRbeta repertoires from subjects exposed to, actively infected with, or recovered from COVID-19. The repertoires were made available in a free public database intended to serve as a resource for research on the immune response to SARS-CoV-2. The samples were drawn from the first 160 participants of the ongoing ImmuneRACE study and from 1,254 subjects provided by 6 global collaborators. The sample metadata nearly always contained a de-identified subject ID, COVID-19 status, age in years and sex. Where available, HLA class I and class II types were obtained from metadata supplied by the sample provider rather than from assay-based typing. Broader findings and caveats from the paper: The amount of clinical and demographic metadata varied by source and participant and was provided uncurated.

From its cysteine to its phenylalanine, the CDR3 spans 12 amino acids. The entry retains the CDR3 DNA only, 36 bases that are in frame from base 1. The germline V gene specifies SGHTS as CDR1 and YDEGEE as CDR2. For this chain, trimming is 0 bases at the V end and 11 bases at the J end, and the number of junction bases without a gene match is 4. In the prospective study, participants were about 18 to 95 years old, resided in about two dozen geographic areas of the United States, and were enrolled through a virtual design. In the prospective study, participants were assigned to cohorts based on the clinical history participants reported in a screening survey and a study questionnaire. Mobile phlebotomists in the prospective study collected whole blood, serum and a nasopharyngeal or oropharyngeal swab from every participant. Over an approximately 2-month period, participants in the prospective study had the option of providing additional blood draws and questionnaires. Blood samples from the prospective study were shipped frozen or at room temperature prior to DNA extraction.

TCRbeta CDR3 regions were amplified from genomic DNA using the immunoSEQ Assay, a bias-controlled multiplex PCR. On the study's bioinformatics: The number of nucleated cells in each sample was estimated by amplification of reference gene primers within the assay. To quantify the absolute abundance of each unique TCRbeta CDR3 rearrangement, sequence reads were collapsed and filtered. For each sample, productive Simpson clonality was calculated by taking the square root of Simpson's diversity index across productive rearrangements. The source is immuneACCESS, and TCRdb retained only in-frame sequences with V and J called. Part of the clones is not carried over; for the studies checked, unresolved V genes explain less than half of this, and the remainder is unexplained. From that table come the V and J calls and clone size; the DNA was used to work out D and trimming. This sample is represented by tens of thousands of clones; 70% to 90% of them were singletons. 3.8% of the sample lies in the top ten.

In regard to this clone: It has no known antigen specificity. No much larger clonotype is one base removed from it; base qualities were not supplied.

The sequenced sample was PBMCs or T cells enriched from blood (not recorded which). The receptor was derived from a woman in her thirties or forties with acute COVID-19. Recombination linked TRBV5-8 to TRBJ1-1, and 7 junctional nucleotides match TRBD1. The CDR3 corresponds to CASSLADRWAFF. The DNA reads TGTGCCAGCAGCTTGGCGGACAGGTGGGCTTTCTTT.